Sequencing of this T cell receptor beta chain was carried out in a study of blood T cells in healthy people across ages. This clonotype has just a few counts. No antigen is known for it. Findings of the study overall: In long-lived donors, naive CD4+ cell counts and diversity exceeded those of aged donors.

The second PCR ran about 6 to 12 cycles with a sample-barcoded 5' primer and J-beta primers. TCRdb analysed the 5' RACE reads with MiXCR anew, one entry per CDR3 protein. The sample lists around 800,000 distinct CDR3 sequences; 20% to 30% were seen once. Per germline, CDR1 MNHEY and CDR2 SVGAGI. CDR3 size: 15 residues. The trim removed 0 bases at V and 10 bases at J, leaving 10 bases unmatched. Those donating, healthy Caucasian individuals from Russia, were aged about 6 to 100. The sample was also reused in another study, on T cells of mothers and their children.

The clonotype was recovered from a boy aged 10-17 years in good health. The specimen was blood. The chain carries TRBV6-5 and TRBJ1-1; 8 nucleotides line up with TRBD1. The CDR3 sequence is CASSYSQPPTGVAFF. The CDR3 DNA reads as TGTGCCAGCAGTTACTCCCAGCCCCCGACAGGGGTAGCTTTCTTT.